This record looks at one T cell receptor beta chain sequence and its context. Its antigen remains unidentified. This record belongs to a study of monozygotic twins with inflammatory bowel disease. Study-level points and caveats: Differing immunosuppressive treatments may have added variability to patient repertoires.

TCRdb reprocessed the 5' RACE reads and reports one entry per CDR3 protein, with no DNA. This repertoire includes approximately 210,000 distinct CDR3 sequences. The source is a human donor with ulcerative colitis or Crohn's disease, or a healthy co-twin of an affected twin (not recorded which). Sample: blood.

This CDR3 is CASSPAGQYTEAFF. The chain uses TRBV7-2 and TRBJ1-1; as DNA is missing, the TRBD1 call by TCRdb cannot be tested. CDR1 is SGHTA, CDR2 FQGNSA, per germline. This CDR3 is 14 amino acids long.